Listed here are 21 T cell receptor beta chains from one sample, sequenced in a study of OX40 agonist ivuxolimab in advanced cancers. The protocol was immunoSEQ multiplex PCR, while the TCRdb copy is restricted to in-frame clones and leaves out a portion. The sample contains 45,000 to 50,000 clones, roughly 93% of which appear only once. The sequenced sample was CD4+ or CD8+ T cells sorted from blood, obtained in a trial of the OX40 agonist ivuxolimab. Receptor source: an adult with an advanced solid tumor such as melanoma, head and neck, liver or kidney cancer.

The J gene is TRBJ2-5, the V gene TRBV7-2; unclear D gene. This CDR3 contains 12 residues. In germline, CDR1 is SGHTA, CDR2 FQGNSA. V lost 1 base to trimming and J lost 7 bases, with 7 bases between them. DNA for the CDR3: TGTGCCAGCAGCTTAGTGGGCGCGACCCAGTACTTC. Its translation is CASSLVGATQYF.

J is TRBJ2-1 and V is TRBV27; 8 nucleotides line up with TRBD2. Germline-derived CDR1 and CDR2 are MNHEY and SMNVEV (reference sequence). J was trimmed by 5 bases and V by 6 bases; bases with no gene match: 6. This CDR3 contains 14 residues. DNA of the CDR3: TGTGCCAGCAGCAAGTTCGGGGGGGACAATGAGCAGTTCTTC. Translation: CASSKFGGDNEQFF.

The gene calls are TRBV27 and TRBJ1-1, with unresolved D. There are 11 residues in the CDR3. V was cut by 9 bases and J by 4 bases, with 9 bases left in between. Looked up from germline, CDR1 is MNHEY and CDR2 is SMNVEV (reference sequence). DNA for the CDR3: TGTGCCAGTTATTGGGGCACTGAAGCTTTCTTT. It yields the protein CASYWGTEAFF.

V gene TRBV28 combines with J gene TRBJ1-2, with TRBD1 as a possible D gene (5 bases). The germline V gene has CDR1 MDHEN and CDR2 SYDVKM. V was clipped by 6 bases and J by 4 bases, with 21 bases between them. The CDR3 totals 16 residues. CDR3 sequence: CASSPPPSGIRYGYTF. For the CDR3, the DNA is TGTGCCAGCAGCCCTCCCCCTTCAGGGATTCGCTATGGCTACACCTTC.

The rearrangement links TRBV6-6 to TRBJ1-5; TRBD1 matches 8 bases. Germline V CDR1 and CDR2: MNHNY, SVGAGI (reference sequence). J was trimmed by 1 base and V by 5 bases; bases with no gene match: 1. The CDR3 extends over 14 amino acids. CDR3 DNA sequence: TGTGCCAGCAGTCGGACAGGGAGCAATCAGCCCCAGCATTTT. The encoded protein is CASSRTGSNQPQHF.

The genes are TRBV11-2 and TRBJ1-3; 7 nucleotides match TRBD1. There are 17 residues in the CDR3. Germline V gene sequence: CDR1 SGHAT, CDR2 FQNNGV. The junction had 7 bases not matched to a gene; V was cut back by 2 bases and J by 0 bases. CDR3 DNA: TGTGCCAGCAGCTTATCTCCGGGACAGAGCTCTGGAAACACCATATATTTT. Protein: CASSLSPGQSSGNTIYF.

V usage is TRBV27 and J usage is TRBJ2-1, with 12 bases lining up with TRBD1. V was clipped by 0 bases and J by 10 bases; unmatched bases: 4. The CDR3 runs to 15 residues. Germline V lookup: CDR1 MNHEY, CDR2 SMNVEV (reference sequence). As DNA, the CDR3 is TGTGCCAGCAGTTTATCTGGGACAGGGGGCGAGGAGCAGTTCTTC. Translation gives CASSLSGTGGEEQFF.

The chain links TRBV7-8 to TRBJ1-1; D ambiguous. Germline V gene lookup returns CDR1 SGHVS and CDR2 FQNEAQ. The CDR3 length is 13 residues. V was clipped by 7 bases and J by 1 base, with 10 bases between them. The CDR3 region is CASKDSSNTEAFF. The CDR3 DNA reads as TGTGCCAGCAAGGACTCGTCGAACACTGAAGCTTTCTTT.

This rearrangement joins TRBV5-5 to TRBJ2-1, with D perhaps TRBD2 (5 bases). Germline assignment: CDR1 SGHKS and CDR2 YYEKEE (reference sequence). This CDR3 region has 14 residues. V was pared by 2 bases and J by 6 bases, with 12 bases between. The CDR3 DNA reads as TGTGCCAGCAGCTTTGATCGGGGATCCAATGAGCAGTTCTTC. This encodes CASSFDRGSNEQFF.

The V call is TRBV4-1, the J call TRBJ2-7; D is unresolved. V was clipped by 0 bases and J by 6 bases, with 15 bases between them. Germline loops: CDR1 MGHRA, CDR2 YSYEKL. The CDR3 spans 15 residues. CDR3 in DNA: TGCGCCAGCAGCCAAGATCTTGGGCCCCATCGCGAGCAGTACTTC. Amino acid sequence: CASSQDLGPHREQYF.

The V and J genes are TRBV9 and TRBJ2-2; 10 nucleotides align to TRBD2. The V and J ends lost 4 bases and 6 bases, in that order; junction bases with no gene match: 6. The V gene's germline CDR1 is SGDLS and CDR2 YYNGEE. The CDR3 totals 15 residues. CDR3 residues: CASSPTGLAPGELFF. For the CDR3, the DNA is TGTGCCAGCAGCCCCACGGGACTAGCGCCCGGGGAGCTGTTTTTT.

In DNA, the CDR3 is TGTGCCAGCAGCCAACCCCACTCCGGGATGGGCCTATATGGCTACACCTTC. As protein: CASSQPHSGMGLYGYTF. The V call is TRBV5-5, the J call TRBJ1-2; D is unclear. V was pared by 4 bases and J by 5 bases, with 24 bases between. CDR3 length: 17 amino acids. Germline values: CDR1 SGHKS, CDR2 YYEKEE (reference sequence).

The chain uses TRBV2 and TRBJ2-7; D is ambiguous. Germline assignment: CDR1 SNHLY and CDR2 FYNNEI. The ends were cut back, 4 bases at V and 3 bases at J, with 7 bases in the middle. The CDR3 totals 12 residues. The CDR3 nucleotides are TGTGCCAGCAGTGGAGCTAGCTACGAGCAGTACTTC. Protein: CASSGASYEQYF. The variable domain in full, completed from reference TRBV2 and TRBJ2-7, reads EPEVTQTPSHQVTQMGQEVILRCVPISNHLYFYWYRQILGQKVEFLVSFYNNEISEKSEIFDDQFSVERPDGSNFTLKIRSTKLEDSAMYFCASSGASYEQYFGPGTRLTVT.

Concerning this clone itself: The same CDR3 is also encoded by other DNA sequences in this sample. The chain combines TRBV4-2 with TRBJ1-1; no reliable D call. Germline CDR1 is LGHNA and CDR2 is YNFKEQ. V shed 1 base and J shed 1 base, with 7 bases lying between them. CDR3 length equals 14 residues. The CDR3 DNA sequence: TGTGCCAGCAGCCAAGTATCGGCGAACACTGAAGCTTTCTTT. It encodes CASSQVSANTEAFF.

The rearrangement uses TRBV29-1 and TRBJ2-5; D unclear. The germline V gene has CDR1 SQVTM and CDR2 ANQGSEA. This CDR3 has 12 amino acids. Trimming removed 8 bases at V and 7 bases at J, with 17 bases between. The CDR3, as DNA: TGCAGCTTGGTGGGCCGCCGGTGGACCCAGTACTTC. Its protein is CSLVGRRWTQYF.

This clone was observed a single time. This sequence joins TRBV28 and TRBJ2-1, with D unresolved. The CDR3 contains 10 residues. V was trimmed by 10 bases and J by 7 bases, leaving 8 bases between them. Germline V gene data show CDR1 as MDHEN and CDR2 as SYDVKM. CDR3 loop: CATGGNEQFF. The CDR3, as DNA: TGTGCCACGGGTGGAAATGAGCAGTTCTTC.

The chain employs TRBV19 and TRBJ2-1; D gene ambiguous. Trimming stripped 3 bases from V and 7 bases from J, with 10 bases between. The length of the CDR3 is 13 residues. CDR1 is LNHDA and CDR2 is SQIVND in the germline V gene (reference sequence). The DNA for the CDR3 is TGTGCCAGTAGTATTCTTGGGAAGAATGAGCAGTTCTTC. Translated, it gives CASSILGKNEQFF.

This rearrangement joins TRBV11-2 to TRBJ2-7; no clear D gene. CDR3 length: 11 residues. From germline, CDR1 is SGHAT and CDR2 FQNNGV. V was shortened by 3 bases and J by 6 bases, with 6 bases between the two germline ends. CDR3 amino acids: CASSFLGEQYF. CDR3 nucleotides: TGTGCCAGCAGCTTTCTGGGCGAGCAGTACTTC.

This clone was counted once. The genes are TRBV2 and TRBJ2-1, with 8 positions matching TRBD2. The length of the CDR3 is 16 residues. Unmatched junction bases numbered 8, after V lost 4 bases and J lost 3 bases. Germline-derived CDR1 and CDR2 are SNHLY and FYNNEI. The CDR3 DNA follows: TGTGCCAGCAGTGGGCCCGGGACTAGTAACTACAATGAGCAGTTCTTC. Translating it yields CASSGPGTSNYNEQFF.

This clone was seen a handful of times. The V call is TRBV19, the J call TRBJ2-7; maybe TRBD2 (6 bases). Germline CDR1 LNHDA, CDR2 SQIVND (reference sequence). The CDR3 loop spans 14 amino acids. Trimming cost V 5 bases and J 5 bases, with 16 bases left between them. The CDR3 sequence is CASSYGGGSDEQYF. The DNA of the CDR3 is TGTGCCAGTAGTTACGGGGGAGGTAGCGACGAGCAGTACTTC.

V is TRBV28 and J is TRBJ2-5; 8 bases map to TRBD1. The ends lost 6 bases at V and 9 bases at J; junction bases unmatched: 3. This CDR3 is 11 amino acids long. Germline V gene sequence: CDR1 MDHEN, CDR2 SYDVKM. Written as DNA, the CDR3 is TGTGCCAGCAGGACGACAGGGGCCCAGTACTTC. Translation: CASRTTGAQYF.